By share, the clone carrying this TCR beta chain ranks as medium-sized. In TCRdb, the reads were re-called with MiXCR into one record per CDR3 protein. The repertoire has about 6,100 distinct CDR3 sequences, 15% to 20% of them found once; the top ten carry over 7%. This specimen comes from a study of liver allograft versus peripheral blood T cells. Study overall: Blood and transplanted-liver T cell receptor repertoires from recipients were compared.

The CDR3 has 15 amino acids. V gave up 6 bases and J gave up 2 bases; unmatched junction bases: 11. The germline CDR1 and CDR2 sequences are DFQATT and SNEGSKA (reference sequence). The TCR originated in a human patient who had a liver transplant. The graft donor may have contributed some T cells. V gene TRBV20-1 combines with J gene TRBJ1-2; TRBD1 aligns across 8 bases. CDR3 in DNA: TGCAGTGCGGAATCTCAGGGGGCTATCAACTATGGCTACACCTTC. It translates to CSAESQGAINYGYTF.